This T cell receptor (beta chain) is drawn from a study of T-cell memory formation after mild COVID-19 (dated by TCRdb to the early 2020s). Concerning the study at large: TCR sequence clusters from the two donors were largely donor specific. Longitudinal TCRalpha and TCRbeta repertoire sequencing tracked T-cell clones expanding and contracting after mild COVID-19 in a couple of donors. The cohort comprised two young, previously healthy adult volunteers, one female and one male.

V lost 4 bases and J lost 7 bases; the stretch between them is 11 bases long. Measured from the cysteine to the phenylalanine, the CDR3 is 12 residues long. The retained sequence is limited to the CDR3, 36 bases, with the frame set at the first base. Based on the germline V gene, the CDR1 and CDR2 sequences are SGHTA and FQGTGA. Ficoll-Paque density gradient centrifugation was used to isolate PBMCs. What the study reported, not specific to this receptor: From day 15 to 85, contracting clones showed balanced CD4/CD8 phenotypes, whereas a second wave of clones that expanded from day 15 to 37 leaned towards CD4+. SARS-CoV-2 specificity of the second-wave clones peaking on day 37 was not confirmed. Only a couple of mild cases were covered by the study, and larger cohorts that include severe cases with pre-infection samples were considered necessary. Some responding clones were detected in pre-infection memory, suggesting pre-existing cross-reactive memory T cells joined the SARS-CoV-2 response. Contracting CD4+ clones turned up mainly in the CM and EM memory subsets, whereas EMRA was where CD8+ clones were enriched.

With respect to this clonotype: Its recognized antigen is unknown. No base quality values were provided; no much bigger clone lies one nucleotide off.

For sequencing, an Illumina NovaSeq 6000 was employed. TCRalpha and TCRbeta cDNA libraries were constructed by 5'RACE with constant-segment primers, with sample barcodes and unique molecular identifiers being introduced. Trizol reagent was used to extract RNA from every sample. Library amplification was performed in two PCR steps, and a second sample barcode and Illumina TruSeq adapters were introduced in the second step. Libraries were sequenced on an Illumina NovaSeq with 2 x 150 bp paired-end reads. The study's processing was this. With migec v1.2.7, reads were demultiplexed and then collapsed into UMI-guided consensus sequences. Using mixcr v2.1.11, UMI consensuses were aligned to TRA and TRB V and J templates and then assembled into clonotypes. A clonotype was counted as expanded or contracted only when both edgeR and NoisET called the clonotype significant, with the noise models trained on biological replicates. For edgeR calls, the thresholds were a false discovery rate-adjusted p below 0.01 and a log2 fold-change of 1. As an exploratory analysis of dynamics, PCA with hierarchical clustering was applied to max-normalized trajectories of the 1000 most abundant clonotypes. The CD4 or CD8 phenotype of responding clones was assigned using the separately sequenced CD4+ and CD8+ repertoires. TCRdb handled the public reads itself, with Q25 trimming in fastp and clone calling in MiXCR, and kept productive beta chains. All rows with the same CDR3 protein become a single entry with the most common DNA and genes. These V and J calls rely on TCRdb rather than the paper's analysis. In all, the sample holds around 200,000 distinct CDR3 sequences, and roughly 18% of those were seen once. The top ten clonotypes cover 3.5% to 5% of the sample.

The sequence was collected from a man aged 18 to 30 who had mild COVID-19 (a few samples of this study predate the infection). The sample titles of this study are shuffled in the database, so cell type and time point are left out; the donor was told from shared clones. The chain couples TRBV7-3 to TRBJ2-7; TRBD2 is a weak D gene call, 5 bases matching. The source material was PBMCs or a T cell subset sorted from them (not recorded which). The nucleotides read TGTGCCAGCAGCTCCCGGACGGGGGAGCAGTACTTC. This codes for CASSSRTGEQYF. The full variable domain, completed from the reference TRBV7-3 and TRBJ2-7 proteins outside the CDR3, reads GAGVSQTPSNKVTEKGKYVELRCDPISGHTALYWYRQSLGQGPEFLIYFQGTGAADDSGLPNDRFFAVRPEGSVSTLKIQRTERGDSAVYLCASSSRTGEQYFGPGTRLTVT.